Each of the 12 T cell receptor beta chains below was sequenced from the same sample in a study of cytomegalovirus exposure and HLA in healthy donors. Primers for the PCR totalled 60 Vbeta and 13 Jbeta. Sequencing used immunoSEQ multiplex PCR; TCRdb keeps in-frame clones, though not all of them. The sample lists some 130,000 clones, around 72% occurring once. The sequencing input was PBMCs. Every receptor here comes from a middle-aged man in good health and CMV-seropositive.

CDR3 amino acids: CASSLDSWYGYTF. Written as DNA, the CDR3 is TGTGCCAGCAGCTTGGACAGCTGGTATGGCTACACCTTC. J is TRBJ1-2 and V is TRBV5-4; D is unresolved. CDR3 length: 13 amino acids. CDR1 is SGHNT, CDR2 YYREEE, per germline (reference sequence). Trimming pared 0 bases from V and 5 bases from J, leaving 8 bases between.

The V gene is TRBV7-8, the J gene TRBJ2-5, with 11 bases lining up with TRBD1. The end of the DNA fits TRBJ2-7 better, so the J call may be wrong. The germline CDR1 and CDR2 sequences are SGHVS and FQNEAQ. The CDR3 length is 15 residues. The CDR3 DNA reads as TGTGCCAGCAGCTTAGTAGGACAGGGGGCCCGCGAGCAGTACTTC. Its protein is CASSLVGQGAREQYF.

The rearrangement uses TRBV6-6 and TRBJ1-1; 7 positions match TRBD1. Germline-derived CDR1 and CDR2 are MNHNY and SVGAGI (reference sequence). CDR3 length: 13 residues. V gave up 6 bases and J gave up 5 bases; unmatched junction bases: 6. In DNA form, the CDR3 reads TGTGCCAGCAGACAGGGGTTAAAGACTGAAGCTTTCTTT. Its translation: CASRQGLKTEAFF.

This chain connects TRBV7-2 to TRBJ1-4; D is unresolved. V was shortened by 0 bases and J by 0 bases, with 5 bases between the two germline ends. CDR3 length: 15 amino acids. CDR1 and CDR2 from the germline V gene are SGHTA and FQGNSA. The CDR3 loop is CASSLASTTNEKLFF. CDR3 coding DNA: TGTGCCAGCAGCTTAGCGAGCACAACTAATGAAAAACTGTTTTTT.

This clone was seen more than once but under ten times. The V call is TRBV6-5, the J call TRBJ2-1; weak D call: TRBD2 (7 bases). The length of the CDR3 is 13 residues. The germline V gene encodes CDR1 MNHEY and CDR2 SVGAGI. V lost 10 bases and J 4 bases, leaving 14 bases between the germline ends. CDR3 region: CATRGATYNEQFF. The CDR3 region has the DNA TGTGCCACCCGGGGGGCCACTTACAATGAGCAGTTCTTC.

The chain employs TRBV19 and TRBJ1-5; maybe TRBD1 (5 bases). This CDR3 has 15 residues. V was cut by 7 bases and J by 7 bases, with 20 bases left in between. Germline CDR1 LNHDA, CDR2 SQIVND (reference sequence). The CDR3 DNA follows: TGTGCCAGTACCTTATCGGGGCGGGGAGCCCAGCCCCAGCATTTT. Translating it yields CASTLSGRGAQPQHF.

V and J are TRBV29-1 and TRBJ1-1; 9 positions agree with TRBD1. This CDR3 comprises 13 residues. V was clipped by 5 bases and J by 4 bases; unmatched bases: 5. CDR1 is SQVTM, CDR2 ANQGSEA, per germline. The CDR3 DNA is TGCAGCGTTCACAGGGGGCAGGTCACTGAAGCTTTCTTT. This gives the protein CSVHRGQVTEAFF.

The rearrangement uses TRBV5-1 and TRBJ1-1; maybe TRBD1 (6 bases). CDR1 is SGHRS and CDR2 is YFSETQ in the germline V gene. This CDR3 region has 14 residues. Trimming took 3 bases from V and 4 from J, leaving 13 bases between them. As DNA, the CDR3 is TGCGCCAGCAGCTCACGGGGGGCGAGCACTGAAGCTTTCTTT. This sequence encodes CASSSRGASTEAFF.

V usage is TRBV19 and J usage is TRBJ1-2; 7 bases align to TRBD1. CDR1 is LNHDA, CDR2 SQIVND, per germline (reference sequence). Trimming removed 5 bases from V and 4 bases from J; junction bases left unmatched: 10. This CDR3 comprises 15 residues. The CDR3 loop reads CASSSTGTAPYGYTF. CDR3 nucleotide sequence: TGTGCCAGTAGTTCTACCGGGACAGCACCCTATGGCTACACCTTC.

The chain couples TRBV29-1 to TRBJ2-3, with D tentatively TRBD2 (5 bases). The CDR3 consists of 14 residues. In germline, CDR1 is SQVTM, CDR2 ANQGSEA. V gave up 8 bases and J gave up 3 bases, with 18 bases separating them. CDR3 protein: CSLGNPGGTDTQYF. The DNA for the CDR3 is TGCAGCCTCGGAAACCCTGGCGGGACAGATACGCAGTATTTT.

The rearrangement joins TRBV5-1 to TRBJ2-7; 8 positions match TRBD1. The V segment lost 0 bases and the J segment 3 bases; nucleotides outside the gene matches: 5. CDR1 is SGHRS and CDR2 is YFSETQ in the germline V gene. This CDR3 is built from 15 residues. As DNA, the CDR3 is TGCGCCAGCAGCTTGGCAGGAGGACAGGGCTACGAGCAGTACTTC. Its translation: CASSLAGGQGYEQYF.

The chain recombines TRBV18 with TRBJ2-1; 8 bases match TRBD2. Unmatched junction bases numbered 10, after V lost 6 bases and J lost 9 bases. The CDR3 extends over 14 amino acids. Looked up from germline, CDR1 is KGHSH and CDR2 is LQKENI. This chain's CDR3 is CASSFRGGVVEQFF. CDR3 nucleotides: TGTGCCAGCTCCTTTCGGGGGGGCGTGGTTGAGCAGTTCTTC.